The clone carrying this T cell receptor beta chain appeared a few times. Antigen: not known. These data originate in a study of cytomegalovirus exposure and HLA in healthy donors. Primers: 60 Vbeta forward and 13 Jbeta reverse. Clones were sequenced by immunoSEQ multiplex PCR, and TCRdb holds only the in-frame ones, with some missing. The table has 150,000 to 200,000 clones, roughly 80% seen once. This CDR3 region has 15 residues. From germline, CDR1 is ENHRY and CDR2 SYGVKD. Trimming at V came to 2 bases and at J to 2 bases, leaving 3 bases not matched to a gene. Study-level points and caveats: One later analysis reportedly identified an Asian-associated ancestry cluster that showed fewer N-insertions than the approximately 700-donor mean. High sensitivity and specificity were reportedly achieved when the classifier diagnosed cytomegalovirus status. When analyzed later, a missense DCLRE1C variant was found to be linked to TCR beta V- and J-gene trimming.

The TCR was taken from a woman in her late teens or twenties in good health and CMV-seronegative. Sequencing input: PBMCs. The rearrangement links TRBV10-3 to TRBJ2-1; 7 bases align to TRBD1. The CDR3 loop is CAISEVQGTYNEQFF. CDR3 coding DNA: TGTGCCATCAGTGAGGTACAGGGGACCTACAATGAGCAGTTCTTC.